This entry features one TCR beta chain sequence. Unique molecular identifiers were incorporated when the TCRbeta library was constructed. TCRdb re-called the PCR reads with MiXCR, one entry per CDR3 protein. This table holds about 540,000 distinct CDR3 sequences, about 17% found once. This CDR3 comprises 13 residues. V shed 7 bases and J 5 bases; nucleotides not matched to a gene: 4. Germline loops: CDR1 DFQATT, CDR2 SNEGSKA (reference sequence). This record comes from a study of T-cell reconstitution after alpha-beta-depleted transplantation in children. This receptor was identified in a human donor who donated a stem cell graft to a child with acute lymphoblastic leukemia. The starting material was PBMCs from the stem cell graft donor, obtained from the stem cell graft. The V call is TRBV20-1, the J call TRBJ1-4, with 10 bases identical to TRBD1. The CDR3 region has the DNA TGCAGTGTCGCGGGACAGGGGAATGAAAAACTGTTTTTT. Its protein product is CSVAGQGNEKLFF.